This is a list of T cell receptor beta chains from one sample in a study of blood T cell repertoires in COVID-19. Clones were sequenced by immunoSEQ multiplex PCR, and TCRdb holds only the in-frame ones, with some missing. The sample comprises over 150,000 clones, 87% of which are singletons, and roughly 3.9% rests with the top ten. Sequencing used peripheral blood. The source of these receptors is a woman aged 55-70 years who had recovered from COVID-19. Both conserved end residues are trimmed from each CDR3. Each record gives: V gene, J gene, CDR3 protein.

v_call: TRBV28; j_call: TRBJ1-1; cdr3_aa: ASSASGGQGAGNTEAF
v_call: TRBV9; j_call: TRBJ1-2; cdr3_aa: ASSVGQGASGYT
v_call: TRBV5-5; j_call: TRBJ1-2; cdr3_aa: ASSLWTDLNYGYT
v_call: TRBV19; j_call: TRBJ1-2; cdr3_aa: ASSRQQSYGYT
v_call: TRBV5-1; j_call: TRBJ2-7; cdr3_aa: ASSPRPSGGLNYEQY
v_call: TRBV6-2/TRBV6-3; j_call: TRBJ2-2; cdr3_aa: ASSYSPGELF
v_call: TRBV12-3/TRBV12-4; j_call: TRBJ2-7; cdr3_aa: ASSFLYEQY
v_call: TRBV6-1; j_call: TRBJ1-1; cdr3_aa: ASSETSQALSEAF
v_call: TRBV6-2/TRBV6-3; j_call: TRBJ1-3; cdr3_aa: ASSYSASGNTIY
v_call: TRBV9; j_call: TRBJ1-2; cdr3_aa: ASSEGQARGYT
v_call: TRBV5-6; j_call: TRBJ1-5; cdr3_aa: ASSARTGSNQPQH
v_call: TRBV6-5; j_call: TRBJ1-3; cdr3_aa: ASSAGNTIY
v_call: TRBV5-1; j_call: TRBJ2-6; cdr3_aa: ASSVQVLDSGANVLT
v_call: TRBV2; j_call: TRBJ2-3; cdr3_aa: ASRPPVFEYTQY
v_call: TRBV7-9; j_call: TRBJ1-2; cdr3_aa: ASSPKPYRQGEGYGYT
v_call: TRBV20-1; j_call: TRBJ2-7; cdr3_aa: SASREARVVYEQY
v_call: TRBV30; j_call: TRBJ1-2; cdr3_aa: AWTENYGYT
v_call: TRBV3-1/TRBV3-2; j_call: TRBJ1-6; cdr3_aa: ASSQDLTTPLH
v_call: TRBV10-3; j_call: TRBJ2-5; cdr3_aa: AISPGERQETQY
v_call: TRBV6-1; j_call: TRBJ1-6; cdr3_aa: ASSEEQRTTAYNSPLH
v_call: TRBV10-3; j_call: TRBJ1-6; cdr3_aa: AISEKTGEAAPLH
v_call: TRBV12-1; j_call: TRBJ2-1; cdr3_aa: ASSARTSESYNEQF
v_call: TRBV5-1; j_call: TRBJ2-3; cdr3_aa: ASSAAGTGKTDTQY
v_call: TRBV27; j_call: TRBJ2-5; cdr3_aa: ASSHRVGETQY
v_call: TRBV5-4; j_call: TRBJ2-7; cdr3_aa: ASSSALAGTEQY
v_call: TRBV2; j_call: TRBJ1-6; cdr3_aa: ASKRTATYNSPLH
v_call: TRBV28; j_call: TRBJ1-4; cdr3_aa: ASSTSGQGESTNEKLF
v_call: TRBV2; j_call: TRBJ1-5; cdr3_aa: ASSDTGREGQPQH
v_call: TRBV28; j_call: TRBJ1-3; cdr3_aa: ASSFSYLSGNTIY
v_call: TRBV7-3; j_call: TRBJ2-7; cdr3_aa: ASSLGGGASYEQY
v_call: TRBV11-2; j_call: TRBJ2-1; cdr3_aa: ASSPDPTTSGGYNEQF
v_call: TRBV6-6; j_call: TRBJ2-1; cdr3_aa: ASSLTSGQGPLSYNEQF
v_call: TRBV5-1; j_call: TRBJ2-7; cdr3_aa: ASSQGSIDEQY
v_call: TRBV3-1/TRBV3-2; j_call: TRBJ1-2; cdr3_aa: ASSQAERGYGYT
v_call: TRBV9; j_call: TRBJ1-4; cdr3_aa: ASSAIGGPNEKLF
v_call: TRBV7-9; j_call: TRBJ2-1; cdr3_aa: ASSHDRGRYNEQF
v_call: TRBV9; j_call: TRBJ2-1; cdr3_aa: ASSTLGVSSYNEQF
v_call: TRBV3-1/TRBV3-2; j_call: TRBJ2-1; cdr3_aa: ASSQWASGGANEQF
v_call: TRBV12-3/TRBV12-4; j_call: TRBJ2-2; cdr3_aa: ASSLQGTGELF
v_call: TRBV2; j_call: TRBJ1-2; cdr3_aa: ASSEATPNYGYT
v_call: TRBV9; j_call: TRBJ2-3; cdr3_aa: ASKPSSRGGVTDTQY
v_call: TRBV5-1; j_call: TRBJ2-2; cdr3_aa: ASRPPERGDTGELF
v_call: TRBV2; j_call: TRBJ1-4; cdr3_aa: ASSETGGRNEKLF
v_call: TRBV5-5; j_call: TRBJ2-6; cdr3_aa: ASSLPVSGANVLT
v_call: TRBV3-1/TRBV3-2; j_call: TRBJ1-5; cdr3_aa: ASSQASGGQPQH
v_call: TRBV27; j_call: TRBJ2-1; cdr3_aa: ASSFRGTVYNEQF
v_call: TRBV12-3/TRBV12-4; j_call: TRBJ1-2; cdr3_aa: ASRTGASGGYT
v_call: TRBV19; j_call: TRBJ1-2; cdr3_aa: ASSIRTGGYGYT
v_call: TRBV4-1; j_call: TRBJ1-2; cdr3_aa: ASSQDPPGQGRYGYT
v_call: TRBV2; j_call: TRBJ1-2; cdr3_aa: ASSLDREGT
v_call: TRBV7-7; j_call: TRBJ2-5; cdr3_aa: ASSPGLAGGAQETQY
v_call: TRBV6-5; j_call: TRBJ1-6; cdr3_aa: ASGQGDTNSPLH